Listed below are T cell receptor beta chains from one sample, sequenced in a study of T-cell reconstitution after alpha-beta-depleted transplantation in children. TCRdb processed the PCR reads anew with MiXCR; each CDR3 protein has one entry. The data show hundreds of thousands of distinct CDR3 sequences, 10% to 15% seen once. The material sequenced was PBMCs, mostly from graft donor cells, taken 360 days after TCRalphabeta/CD19-depleted stem cell transplant. These receptors all stem from a male patient aged 10 to 17 who had a stem cell transplant for acute myeloid leukemia, so the T cells may come from the graft donor. The CDR3 runs from the conserved cysteine through the conserved F or W. A D gene is named only where the DNA matches it firmly. Some rows mark clone size as missing; the rest say once, few, many or name a class of expanded clone.

TRBV28,few,.,TRBJ1-3,CASSLSRVPGNTIYF,TGTGCCAGCAGTTTATCGAGGGTCCCTGGAAACACCATATATTTT
TRBV12-3/TRBV12-4,.,.,TRBJ2-7,CATSDRGRYEQYF,TGTGCCACCTCAGACCGAGGTAGGTACGAGCAGTACTTC
TRBV28,few,.,TRBJ2-3,CASSRRGGTDTQYF,TGTGCCAGCAGCCGCAGGGGTGGCACAGATACGCAGTATTTT
TRBV7-2,few,TRBD2,TRBJ2-3,CASRPPLAGGFTDTQYF,TGTGCCAGCAGGCCTCCACTAGCGGGAGGGTTCACAGATACGCAGTATTTT
TRBV7-8,.,.,TRBJ1-5,CASSRSVGRGQPQHF,TGTGCCAGCAGCCGATCCGTCGGTCGGGGACAGCCCCAGCATTTT
TRBV5-1,many,.,TRBJ2-3,CASSLDLDTQYF,TGCGCCAGCAGCTTAGATTTAGATACGCAGTATTTT
TRBV18,.,TRBD2,TRBJ2-4,CASSPLAVAKNIQYF,TGTGCCAGCTCACCGCTAGCGGTAGCCAAAAACATTCAGTACTTC
TRBV10-3,many,TRBD2,TRBJ2-6,CAISVLAGAGANVLTF,TGTGCCATCTCAGTCCTAGCGGGAGCTGGGGCCAACGTCCTGACTTTC
TRBV4-3,.,.,TRBJ2-5,CASSQDASQETQYF,TGCGCCAGCAGCCAAGATGCCTCCCAAGAGACCCAGTACTTC
TRBV23-1,.,.,TRBJ2-7,CASSQSSRRAYEQYF,TGCGCCAGCAGTCAATCGTCCCGCAGGGCCTACGAGCAGTACTTC
TRBV4-2,few,TRBD1,TRBJ2-5,CASSQDGQGRETQYF,TGTGCCAGCAGCCAAGATGGACAGGGTCGAGAGACCCAGTACTTC
TRBV6-5,.,TRBD2,TRBJ2-7,CASSYSLAGAFDEQYF,TGTGCCAGCAGTTACAGTTTGGCGGGAGCATTTGACGAGCAGTACTTC
TRBV13,.,TRBD2,TRBJ2-1,CASSSRGDGRRSEQFF,TGTGCCAGCAGCTCCCGGGGGGACGGGAGACGGAGTGAGCAGTTCTTC
TRBV29-1,few,.,TRBJ2-5,CSVDGVSSAYQETQYF,TGCAGCGTTGACGGGGTGTCTAGCGCGTACCAAGAGACCCAGTACTTC
TRBV12-3/TRBV12-4,many,.,TRBJ2-5,CASSLTRGETQYF,TGTGCCAGCAGTTTGACAAGGGGGGAGACCCAGTACTTC
TRBV28,few,TRBD1,TRBJ2-7,CAIQFLGQGNYEQYF,TGTGCCATCCAGTTTCTGGGACAGGGGAACTACGAGCAGTACTTC
TRBV5-1,.,.,TRBJ1-2,CASSLGGRPRYGYTF,TGCGCCAGCAGCTTGGGGGGCAGGCCGCGCTATGGCTACACCTTC
TRBV2,.,.,TRBJ2-5,CASRVRPAGDQETQYF,TGTGCCAGCAGAGTTAGGCCAGCGGGCGACCAAGAGACCCAGTACTTC
TRBV5-1,many,TRBD2,TRBJ2-2,CASSLAWGGTGELFF,TGCGCCAGCAGCTTGGCCTGGGGGGGCACCGGGGAGCTGTTTTTT
TRBV7-2,many,TRBD2,TRBJ2-3,CASSPRLAGGAPTDTQYF,TGTGCCAGCAGCCCAAGACTAGCGGGAGGTGCGCCCACAGATACGCAGTATTTT
TRBV7-2,many,.,TRBJ1-5,CASSLTRDSNQPQHF,TGTGCCAGCAGCTTGACCAGAGATAGCAATCAGCCCCAGCATTTT
TRBV29-1,few,.,TRBJ1-3,CSVVSSGNTIYF,TGCAGCGTTGTTAGCTCTGGAAACACCATATATTTT
TRBV2,.,.,TRBJ1-2,CASEPTGFPNYGYTF,TGTGCCAGCGAACCAACAGGGTTTCCTAACTATGGCTACACCTTC
TRBV20-1,.,.,TRBJ2-7,CSANRGWAVPYEQYF,TGCAGTGCTAATCGTGGTTGGGCGGTTCCCTACGAGCAGTACTTC
TRBV20-1,.,.,TRBJ2-1,CSARVSGVNSYNEQFF,TGCAGTGCTAGAGTATCAGGGGTAAACTCCTACAATGAGCAGTTCTTC
TRBV20-1,few,.,TRBJ1-5,CSASTPQGFNQPQHF,TGCAGTGCTAGCACGCCACAGGGATTCAATCAGCCCCAGCATTTT
TRBV28,many,TRBD2,TRBJ2-5,CASSSRGELRPETQYF,TGTGCCAGCAGTTCCCGGGGGGAACTACGGCCAGAGACCCAGTACTTC
TRBV29-1,.,TRBD1,TRBJ1-6,CSARTGGNSPLHF,TGCAGCGCTCGGACAGGGGGAAATTCACCCCTCCACTTT
TRBV4-3,.,.,TRBJ1-2,CASSQEGNYGYTF,TGCGCCAGCAGCCAAGAGGGTAACTATGGCTACACCTTC
TRBV29-1,.,.,TRBJ2-7,CSVSGTVSYEQYF,TGCAGCGTTTCCGGGACGGTCTCCTACGAGCAGTACTTC
TRBV12-3/TRBV12-4,.,TRBD2,TRBJ2-7,CASSLAGNTYEQYF,TGTGCCAGTTCACTAGCGGGCAACACCTACGAGCAGTACTTC
TRBV5-1,few,TRBD1,TRBJ2-6,CASSFDRTGVQTSGANVLTF,TGCGCCAGCAGCTTTGACCGGACAGGGGTCCAAACCTCTGGGGCCAACGTCCTGACTTTC
TRBV29-1,.,.,TRBJ2-7,CSVGLTSYEQYF,TGCAGCGTTGGGTTGACCTCCTACGAGCAGTACTTC